These 2 T cell receptor beta chains came from one sample sequenced in a study of CD8 T cells in ankylosing spondylitis. Via MiXCR, TCRdb re-called the 5' RACE reads, giving one row per CDR3 protein. The table lists just over 350,000 distinct CDR3 sequences, 20% to 25% of them singletons, with about an eighth in the top ten. The sample comprised blood, either unsorted or a sorted T cell fraction (not recorded which). The receptors here all came from a male donor with ankylosing spondylitis or in good health (not recorded which).

This clonotype was detected a few times. V usage is TRBV29-1 and J usage is TRBJ2-1; 12 positions agree with TRBD2. The CDR3 has 17 residues. V gave up 7 bases and J gave up 0 bases; unmatched junction bases: 10. Germline CDR1 reads SQVTM; CDR2 reads ANQGSEA. The CDR3 sequence: CSDLTSGGLSSYNEQFF. As DNA, the CDR3 is TGCAGCGATCTGACTAGCGGGGGCTTGAGCTCCTACAATGAGCAGTTCTTC.

This clonotype was seen a few times. The chain couples TRBV29-1 to TRBJ2-7; D not resolved. CDR1 is SQVTM and CDR2 is ANQGSEA in the germline V gene. CDR3 length: 11 amino acids. V was clipped by 7 bases and J by 5 bases, with 12 bases between them. Written as DNA, the CDR3 is TGCAGCGCCGGCTGGATACACGAGCAGTACTTC. This sequence encodes CSAGWIHEQYF.